What follows is one T cell receptor (beta chain) and its context. Its antigen is unknown. Every patient experienced relapse after autologous stem cell transplantation, and brentuximab vedotin exposure varied. The data were taken from a study of PD-1 blockade in classical Hodgkin lymphoma. Germline V gene lookup returns CDR1 MDHEN and CDR2 SYDVKM. V lost 7 bases, J lost 11 bases, and 15 bases stayed unmatched. This CDR3 comprises 15 residues. General study findings and limits: What drove the repertoire differences, possibly disease activity or prior therapy, has not been defined.

Profiling relied on immunoSEQ multiplex PCR, and the TCRdb table lists in-frame clones only, not all of them. Of about 43,000 clones listed, over 70% are singletons. The specimen was peripheral blood mononuclear cells (PBMCs), collected at baseline. The chain is built from TRBV28 and TRBJ2-3; 10 bases align to TRBD2. The receptor was isolated from a human donor with classical Hodgkin lymphoma. CDR3 sequence (DNA): TGTGCCAGCACCCGAACTAGCGGGGCCCTTCTTGGGCAGTATTTT. Translated: CASTRTSGALLGQYF.